Described below is a single T cell receptor beta chain sequence and its context. Its antigen is still unknown. Base qualities are not provided; no much larger clone lies one nucleotide away. This sample is part of a study of cytomegalovirus exposure and HLA in healthy donors (dated by TCRdb to the late 2010s). Regarding the complete study: An earlier analysis of some 500 of the donors reported 250 to 300 Gb of sequence data and roughly 100 million unique TCR beta sequences from some 180 million T cells. Among several hundred genotyped donors of the cohort, an average of roughly 230,000 unique TCR beta nucleotide sequences was sequenced per donor, of which about 19% were non-productive. The aim of the study was to test whether cataloging public T cell receptors could identify signatures of past pathogen exposure. Because of strong linkage in the cohort, 4 to 6 DR-DQ haplotypes were treated as single units for association and clustering. To predict cytomegalovirus infection status, the study combined high-throughput TCR immunosequencing, statistical association of individual TCRs with disease status, and machine learning. In an earlier analysis of roughly 580 of the donors, high-throughput TCR beta sequencing was used to judge whether each TCR beta V gene segment behaved as functional or pseudogenic. An early release that covered roughly 600 HLA-typed donors contained 250 to 350 gigabases of sequencing data and tens of millions of unique TCR sequences. Of the roughly 400 genotyped donors, approximately 82% fell in the genetic ancestry cluster associated with self-reported Caucasian donors. All discovery cohort repertoires had been generated on a single sequencing platform. Rather than using new phenotypic data, the later analysis identified candidate immune exposures from TCR beta sequences and from how often those sequences occurred across donors. Donor age, sex, ethnicity and CMV serostatus were compiled alongside the repertoire data. Typing coverage differed by locus: A, B, C, DRB1 and DQB1 were typed in roughly 620-630 donors, DQA1 in 522, DPA1 in around 610, and DPB1 in 450 to 490. HLA typing included class I and class II loci at four-digit resolution. In a later genetic analysis, genome-wide SNP genotypes for about 60% of the 666 donors were used, and that subset was treated as a discovery cohort. In a later analysis, previously published TCR beta repertoires from several hundred donors were re-analyzed and high-resolution HLA genotyping was added so that TCR occurrence patterns could be studied. Using immunosequencing, the study profiled T cell repertoires from around 680 subjects and related those repertoires to cytomegalovirus serostatus. In addition to the first cohort of 650 to 750 subjects, a separate validation cohort of approximately 110 different subjects was used.

In total, roughly 710 healthy bone marrow donors made up the cohort. All cohort members were sampled while nominally healthy, although unrecorded immune exposures were likely present. The donor tested CMV seropositive, placing the donor among the 289 seropositive members of the cohort. A peripheral blood sample was provided by each donor, and peripheral blood mononuclear cells were used for TCR beta sequencing. Genomic DNA extraction from the blood cell samples was performed with the Qiagen DNeasy Blood Extraction Kit. The germline V gene yields LGHNA for CDR1 and YSLEER for CDR2. Inclusive of the bounding cysteine and phenylalanine, the CDR3 is 16 residues long. Of all the DNA, just the CDR3 is kept, 48 bases in frame from base 1. Trimming accounts for 0 bases at V and 8 bases at J, while the number of junction bases matched to no gene is 9. The receptor library was made with the immunoSEQ multiplex PCR assay. For the multiplex PCR, a mixture combining 60 forward primers for TCR Vbeta segments and 13 reverse primers for TCR Jbeta segments was used. The CDR3 region of rearranged TCR beta genes was amplified from genomic DNA with a multiplex PCR assay. On the Illumina HiSeq System, the amplified TCR beta libraries were sequenced as 87-base-pair reads. In the authors' own workflow: Across the 600 to 700 repertoires, a later analysis counted 78 million or so unique TCR beta chains, some 11 million of which were shared by at least two donors. Raw reads were error-corrected and collapsed into unique sequences by a nearest-neighbor algorithm in which closely related sequences were merged to remove PCR and sequencing errors. V, D and J gene segments were assigned by aligning CDR3 sequences to IMGT reference sequences. For a sequence to be retained, a match of at least six nucleotides to both a V gene segment and a J gene segment was required. Rearrangements were called productive when the CDR3 lacked stop codons and stayed in frame with V and J; all others were non-productive. Following IMGT convention, CDR3 was defined as the stretch from the second conserved V-encoded cysteine to the conserved J-encoded phenylalanine. The earlier analysis of about 500 of the donors excluded sequences that lacked an unambiguous match to a single V gene segment. An earlier analysis of around 600 of the donors classified V segments as functional when productive rearrangements were above 56.7% and as segregating when the standard deviation between donors was above 5%. To diagnose cytomegalovirus status from the catalog of TCR beta chain sequences, a statistical classification framework was built. In a later analysis, TCR nucleotide sequences were compared against IMGT/GENE-DB human TR gene sequences so that V and J genes could be assigned. A later analysis assigned CDR3 sequences and most-parsimonious VDJ recombination scenarios with the TCRdist pipeline. In a later analysis, every TCR beta chain was defined by the combination of its CDR3 amino acid sequence and its V-gene family, and reads without a unique V-gene family were dropped. As a way to deal with suspected cross-contamination and a sequencing artifact, a later analysis dropped hundreds of nucleotide sequences that were highly shared and had low generation probability. A later analysis calculated a clonal expansion index for each public chain from normalized within-repertoire ranks of inferred template counts. In a later analysis, generation probabilities were computed using a VDJ recombination model fitted to out-of-frame rearrangements, and the results were checked against IGoR. A later analysis scored TCR-TCR, TCR-HLA and TCR-CMV co-occurrence with hypergeometric tests, applying a repertoire-size bias correction to TCR pairs. A later analysis estimated false discovery rates by permuting HLA or CMV assignments 20 times. A later analysis grouped co-occurring TCRs with DBSCAN, adding TCRdist sequence similarity when clustering within HLA-allele-positive subsets. Repertoires with fewer than 30,000 or more than 120,000 public chains, plus five repertoires with anomalous nucleotide sharing, were excluded from co-occurrence clustering. This immuneACCESS table, as held by TCRdb, lists in-frame sequences with V and J called but not all clones. Of the missing ones, under half trace to an unresolved V gene in checked studies; the others have no known cause. Clonal size and the V and J genes are those of that table, whereas D and trimming came from the DNA. The sample records about 160,000 clones, about 85% of which are singletons. The ten largest clones capture more than 2% of the sample.

On the study overall, not on this receptor specifically: Roughly uniform sequencing depth across donors was assumed in presence/absence analyses, although this assumption may not hold. In an earlier analysis of 500 to 650 of the donors, most TCR beta V segments appeared in productive rearrangements about 90% or about 30% of the time, broadly matching IMGT annotations. Because HLA typing was unavailable for some donors at each locus, only the typed subset was used in association tests. Assigning TCR associations to individual alleles was difficult when HLA alleles, especially DR and DQ, strongly co-occurred. A group of highly shared sequence variants was considered likely to be a technical artifact of the sequencing pipeline. Most CMV-associated TCR beta chains appeared to be HLA-restricted in a later analysis, and the HLA associations seemed to be driven largely by CMV exposure. Specific HLA alleles were associated with over 15,000 TCR beta sequences at a false discovery rate of 0.05 in a later analysis. For the cohort, immune exposure information was limited to CMV serostatus. The classifier was reported to diagnose cytomegalovirus status with high specificity and sensitivity in both the original cohort and the validation cohort. In a later analysis, several top co-occurrence clusters were reported to appear linked to parvovirus B19, influenza, CMV and Epstein-Barr virus. Three of the identified cytomegalovirus-associated TCR beta chains were confirmed in vitro to be specific for cytomegalovirus antigens. Only TCR beta chains were sequenced in this cohort, and the absence of alpha or paired-chain data limited detectable features. In a later genetic analysis, fewer N-insertions in productive TCRs were reported among donors in an Asian-associated ancestry cluster than the roughly 700-donor mean. A later analysis found that TCR association rates varied across HLA loci, with DRB1 alleles showing the most associated TCRs and HLA-C alleles the fewest. The authors suggested that the approach could potentially be generalized to other disease states and immunological phenotypes. A total of 150 to 200 TCR beta chains were listed by the study as associated with cytomegalovirus. A later genetic analysis associated a missense DCLRE1C variant with V-gene and J-gene trimming of TCR beta chains, and an independent cohort replicated the association. Correlated functional status among segregating V segments might reflect linkage disequilibrium, but an unknown experimental factor could not be ruled out. In a later analysis, HLA-associated TCR beta chains were found to be more clonally expanded and to have lower generation probabilities than equally common non-associated chains. A further reported finding was that TCR beta sequences accurately predicted the HLA-A and HLA-B alleles for most subjects in the first cohort. Across donors, most TCR sequences were observed very rarely, whereas some public TCRs were present in many individuals. Because counts were too low, seventeen rarely observed V segments, including chromosome 9 orphons, were left out of the earlier analysis of roughly 600 of the donors. Because the 87-base-pair reads could not distinguish some IMGT-functional V segments, including TRBV6-2 and TRBV6-3, those segments were excluded.

Sequencing was performed on PBMCs. Recombination linked TRBV4-3 to TRBJ1-4, with 7 middle bases fitting TRBD1. The receptor's source is a man aged 18-30 years in good health and CMV-seropositive. The DNA sequence is as follows: TGCGCCAGCAGCCAAGATGCAGGGGGGTACGGAGAAAAACTGTTTTTT. Its protein is CASSQDAGGYGEKLFF.